This T cell receptor (beta chain) emerged from a study of blood T cell repertoires in COVID-19. Study overall: There were acute and convalescent COVID-19 samples, and they came from the United States, Italy and Spain.

TCRdb's copy holds only in-frame clones and misses some; the assay was immunoSEQ multiplex PCR. The sample lists roughly 75,000 clones, roughly 85% seen once, with roughly 9.6% in the top ten. Unmatched junction bases numbered 5, after V lost 3 bases and J lost 4 bases. Germline CDR1 reads MDHEN; CDR2 reads SYDVKM. The CDR3 consists of 15 residues. Sequencing used peripheral blood. The rearrangement joins TRBV28 to TRBJ2-2; TRBD1 aligns across 7 bases. The sequence was obtained from a man aged 50-59 years with COVID-19, enrolled during active disease. The CDR3 protein is CASSLRDRVTGELFF. CDR3 DNA sequence: TGTGCCAGCAGTTTGAGGGACAGAGTCACCGGGGAGCTGTTTTTT.